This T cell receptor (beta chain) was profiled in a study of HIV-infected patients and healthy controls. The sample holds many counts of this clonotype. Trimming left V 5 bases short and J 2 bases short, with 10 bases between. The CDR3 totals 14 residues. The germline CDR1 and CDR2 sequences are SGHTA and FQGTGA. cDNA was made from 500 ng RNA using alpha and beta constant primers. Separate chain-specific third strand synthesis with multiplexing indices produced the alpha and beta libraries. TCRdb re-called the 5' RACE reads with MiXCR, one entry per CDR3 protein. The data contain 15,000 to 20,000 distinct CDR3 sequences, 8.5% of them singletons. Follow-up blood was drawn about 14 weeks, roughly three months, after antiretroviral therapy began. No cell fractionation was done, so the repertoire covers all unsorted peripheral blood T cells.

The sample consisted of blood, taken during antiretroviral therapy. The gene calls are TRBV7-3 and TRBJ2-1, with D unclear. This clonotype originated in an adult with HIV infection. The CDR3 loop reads CASSGDGAYNEQFF. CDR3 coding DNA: TGTGCCAGCAGCGGGGATGGCGCCTACAATGAGCAGTTCTTC.